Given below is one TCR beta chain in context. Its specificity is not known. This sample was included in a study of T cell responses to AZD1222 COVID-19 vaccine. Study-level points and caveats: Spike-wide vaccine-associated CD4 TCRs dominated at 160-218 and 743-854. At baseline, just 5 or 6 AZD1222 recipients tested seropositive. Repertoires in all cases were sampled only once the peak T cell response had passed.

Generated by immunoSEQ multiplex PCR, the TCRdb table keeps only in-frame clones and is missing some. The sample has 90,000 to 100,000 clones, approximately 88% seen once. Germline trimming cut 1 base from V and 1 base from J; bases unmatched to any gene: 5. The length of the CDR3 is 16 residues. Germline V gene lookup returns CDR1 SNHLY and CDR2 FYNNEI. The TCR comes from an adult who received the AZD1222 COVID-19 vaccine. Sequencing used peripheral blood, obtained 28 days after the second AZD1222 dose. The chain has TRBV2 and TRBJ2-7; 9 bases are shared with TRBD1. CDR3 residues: CASSEGQGTGSYEQYF. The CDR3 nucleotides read TGTGCCAGCAGTGAAGGGCAAGGGACAGGGTCCTACGAGCAGTACTTC.